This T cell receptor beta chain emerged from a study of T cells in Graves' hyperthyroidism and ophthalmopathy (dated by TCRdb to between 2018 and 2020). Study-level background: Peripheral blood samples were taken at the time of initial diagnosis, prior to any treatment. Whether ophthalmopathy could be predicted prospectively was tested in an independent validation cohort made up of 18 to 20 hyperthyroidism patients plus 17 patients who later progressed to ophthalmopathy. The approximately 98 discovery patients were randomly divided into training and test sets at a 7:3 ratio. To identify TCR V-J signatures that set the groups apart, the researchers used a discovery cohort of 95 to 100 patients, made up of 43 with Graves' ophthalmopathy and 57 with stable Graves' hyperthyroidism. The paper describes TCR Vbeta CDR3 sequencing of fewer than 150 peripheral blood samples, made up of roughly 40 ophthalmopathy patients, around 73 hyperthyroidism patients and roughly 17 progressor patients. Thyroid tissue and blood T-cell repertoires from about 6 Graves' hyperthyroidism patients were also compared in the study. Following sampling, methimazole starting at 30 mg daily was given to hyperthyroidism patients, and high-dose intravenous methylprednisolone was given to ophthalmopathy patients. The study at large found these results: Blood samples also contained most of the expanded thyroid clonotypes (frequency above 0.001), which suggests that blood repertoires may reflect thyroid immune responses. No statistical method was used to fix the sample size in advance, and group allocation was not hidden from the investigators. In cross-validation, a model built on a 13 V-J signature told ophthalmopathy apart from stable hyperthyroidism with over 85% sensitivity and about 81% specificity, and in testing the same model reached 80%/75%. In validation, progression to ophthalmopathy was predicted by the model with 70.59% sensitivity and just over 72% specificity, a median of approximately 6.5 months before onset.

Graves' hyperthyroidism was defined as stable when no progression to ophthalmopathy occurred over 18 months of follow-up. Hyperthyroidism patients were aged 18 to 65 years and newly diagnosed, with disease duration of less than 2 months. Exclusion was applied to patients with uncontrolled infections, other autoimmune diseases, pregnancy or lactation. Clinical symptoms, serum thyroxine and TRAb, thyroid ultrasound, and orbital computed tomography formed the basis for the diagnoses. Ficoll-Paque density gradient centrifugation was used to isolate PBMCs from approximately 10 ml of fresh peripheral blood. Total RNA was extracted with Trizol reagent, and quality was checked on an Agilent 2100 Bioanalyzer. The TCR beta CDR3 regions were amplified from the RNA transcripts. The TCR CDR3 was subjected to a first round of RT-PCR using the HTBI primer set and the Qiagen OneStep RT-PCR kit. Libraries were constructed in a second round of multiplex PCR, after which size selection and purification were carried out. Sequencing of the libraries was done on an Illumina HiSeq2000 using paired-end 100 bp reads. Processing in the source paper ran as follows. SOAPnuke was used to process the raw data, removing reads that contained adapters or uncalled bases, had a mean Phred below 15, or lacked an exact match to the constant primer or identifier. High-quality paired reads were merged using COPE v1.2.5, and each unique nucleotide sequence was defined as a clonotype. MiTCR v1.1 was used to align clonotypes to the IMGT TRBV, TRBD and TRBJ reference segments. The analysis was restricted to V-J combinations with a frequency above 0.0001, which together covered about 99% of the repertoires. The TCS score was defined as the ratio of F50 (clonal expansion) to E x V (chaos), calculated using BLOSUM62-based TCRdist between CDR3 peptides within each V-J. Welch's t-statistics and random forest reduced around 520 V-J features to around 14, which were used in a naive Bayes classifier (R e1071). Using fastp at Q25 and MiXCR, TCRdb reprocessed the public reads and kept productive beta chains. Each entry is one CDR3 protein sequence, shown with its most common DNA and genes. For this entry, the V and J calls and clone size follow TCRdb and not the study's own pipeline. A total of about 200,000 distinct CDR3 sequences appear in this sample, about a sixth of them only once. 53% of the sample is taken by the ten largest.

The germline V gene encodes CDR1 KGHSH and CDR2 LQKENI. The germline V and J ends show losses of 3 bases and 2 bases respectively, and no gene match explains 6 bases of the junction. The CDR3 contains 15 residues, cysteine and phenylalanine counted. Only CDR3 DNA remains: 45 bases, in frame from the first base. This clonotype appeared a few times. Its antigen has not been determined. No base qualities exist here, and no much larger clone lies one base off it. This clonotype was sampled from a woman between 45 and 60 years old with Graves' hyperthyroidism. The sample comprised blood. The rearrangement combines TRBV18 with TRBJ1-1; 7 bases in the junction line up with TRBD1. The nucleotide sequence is TGTGCCAGCTCACCCCGTGGGACAGCAAACACTGAAGCTTTCTTT. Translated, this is CASSPRGTANTEAFF.